A single sample is the source of the 18 T cell receptor beta chains below, sequenced in a study of spatial heterogeneity in lung cancer. Findings and limits, study-wide: Tumoral mutation counts were tracked by counts of expanded intratumoral alpha and beta TCRs.

Indicated time point: sample taken at primary tumor resection. Their cognate antigens are unknown. TCRdb ran MiXCR on the 5' RACE reads and lists one entry per CDR3 protein. The table lists about 6,300 distinct CDR3 sequences, 1% to 1.5% of them singletons. Material: lung tumor tissue, obtained at surgery. These receptors originate from a male donor with early-stage non-small cell lung cancer.

This clonotype is labeled as medium-sized (0.01 to 0.1%). V is TRBV20-1 and J is TRBJ2-7; TRBD2 matches at 10 bases. Germline V CDR1 and CDR2: DFQATT, SNEGSKA (reference sequence). This CDR3 has 16 amino acids. Trimming took 4 bases from V and 6 from J; bases not matched to a gene: 15. In DNA form, the CDR3 reads TGCAGTGCTAACGATAATTCCAGGACTAGCGGATCCGAGCAGTACTTC. The encoded protein is CSANDNSRTSGSEQYF.

This clonotype is labeled as medium-sized. The rearrangement joins TRBV29-1 to TRBJ2-1, with D tentatively TRBD1 or TRBD2 (5 bases each). The germline V and J ends were trimmed by 3 bases and 4 bases, with 10 bases remaining between them. Germline V lookup: CDR1 SQVTM, CDR2 ANQGSEA. This CDR3 is 13 amino acids long. The CDR3: CSVEGVKYNEQFF. CDR3 bases: TGCAGCGTTGAGGGGGTGAAATACAATGAGCAGTTCTTC.

This clonotype was seen many times. The genes are TRBV4-1 and TRBJ1-2; D is uncertain. CDR1 MGHRA and CDR2 YSYEKL come from the germline V gene. Trimming took off 3 bases at V and 6 bases at J, with 14 bases between the two ends. This CDR3 is 14 amino acids long. The CDR3 loop reads CASSQDSAVDGYTF. The CDR3 bases are TGCGCCAGCAGCCAGGACTCGGCTGTTGATGGCTACACCTTC.

This clonotype is labeled medium-sized (0.01 to 0.1%). The chain recombines TRBV13 with TRBJ1-2; no definite D call. Germline CDR1 reads PRHDT; CDR2 reads FYEKMQ (reference sequence). This CDR3 is built from 14 residues. V gave up 4 bases and J gave up 8 bases, with 17 bases separating them. CDR3: CASSSSSGSGGYTF. In DNA form, the CDR3 reads TGTGCCAGCAGCTCTTCCTCCGGATCGGGGGGCTACACCTTC.

This clonotype is a singleton in its sample. It may be a read error: a sequence one base away is much more abundant. V gene TRBV7-3 combines with J gene TRBJ2-7; 8 bases fit TRBD2. V dropped 8 bases and J dropped 5; count of bases not matched to a gene: 8. The CDR3 consists of 13 residues. Germline-derived CDR1 and CDR2 are SGHTA and FQGTGA. The CDR3 bases are TGTGCCAGCCGCATCGAGCGGGAGAACGAGCAGTACTTC. This gives the protein CASRIERENEQYF.

This clonotype is judged medium-sized. This chain uses TRBV25-1 with TRBJ1-2; possibly TRBD1 for D (6 bases). V gave up 3 bases and J gave up 12 bases, with 20 bases separating them. Germline CDR1 is MGHDK and CDR2 is SYGVNS. The CDR3 is 14 amino acids. In DNA form, the CDR3 reads TGTGCCAGCAGTGATCACAGGGAATTTTCGATCCACACCTTC. Amino acids: CASSDHREFSIHTF.

In this sample, this clonotype is medium-sized. This chain uses TRBV6-1 with TRBJ1-1; D perhaps matches TRBD1 (5 bases). The germline V and J ends were trimmed by 8 bases and 0 bases, with 10 bases remaining between them. This CDR3 comprises 13 residues. Germline V gene lookup returns CDR1 MNHNS and CDR2 SASEGT. The chain's CDR3 is CASLRQMNTEAFF. The CDR3 DNA reads TGTGCCAGCCTGAGACAGATGAACACTGAAGCTTTCTTT.

Ten or more counts support this clonotype. The V gene is TRBV7-3, the J gene TRBJ1-2; possibly TRBD1 for D (5 bases). From germline, CDR1 is SGHTA and CDR2 FQGTGA. The CDR3 extends over 13 amino acids. The V and J ends lost 2 bases and 7 bases respectively, with 11 bases between them. CDR3 nucleotide sequence: TGTGCCAGCAGCTTAGAAGGGGCACGTGGCTACACCTTC. This encodes CASSLEGARGYTF.

This clonotype was counted many times. The chain employs TRBV5-1 and TRBJ1-1, with D tentatively TRBD1 (5 bases). The ends were cut back, 4 bases at V and 0 bases at J, with 7 bases in the middle. This CDR3 is 13 amino acids long. Looked up from germline, CDR1 is SGHRS and CDR2 is YFSETQ. The CDR3: CASSLGLNTEAFF. The DNA for the CDR3 is TGCGCCAGCAGCCTGGGACTGAACACTGAAGCTTTCTTT.

This clonotype is classed as medium-sized. This chain links TRBV29-1 with TRBJ2-5, with 7 bases identical to TRBD1. The germline gives CDR1 SQVTM, CDR2 ANQGSEA. V gave up 5 bases and J gave up 4 bases; unmatched junction bases: 4. The CDR3 has 12 amino acids. CDR3 in DNA: TGCAGCGTTTACAGGGGCAGAGAGACCCAGTACTTC. Protein: CSVYRGRETQYF.

This clonotype was observed many times. This sequence joins TRBV21-1 and TRBJ2-7; no DNA check was done on the table's D call, TRBD1. TRBV21-1 is labeled a pseudogene. CDR3 length equals 18 residues. CDR3: CASSKRNDGVGPENEQYF. CDR3 nucleotides: TGTGCCAGCAGCAAACGTAACGATGGGGTCGGCCCCGAAAACGAGCAGTACTTC.

This clonotype was found many times. Being one base from a much bigger clone, this may be a read error. The chain employs TRBV13 and TRBJ1-2, with 8 bases fitting TRBD1. The germline gives CDR1 PRHDT, CDR2 FYEKMQ (reference sequence). This CDR3 has 18 residues. The junction had 17 bases not matched to a gene; V was cut back by 5 bases and J by 3 bases. CDR3 nucleotides: TGTGCCAGCAGCACGGACAGGGTGAGGAAGCGGTGTGACTATGGCTACACCTTC. It is translated as CASSTDRVRKRCDYGYTF.

This clonotype was seen ten or more times. The chain joins TRBV5-1 to TRBJ2-5; 13 positions match TRBD2. This CDR3 region has 16 residues. J lost 5 bases, V lost 4 bases, and 8 bases had no gene match. CDR1 is SGHRS, CDR2 YFSETQ, per germline. The CDR3: CASSGGTSGAMETQYF. DNA of the CDR3: TGCGCCAGCAGCGGTGGGACTAGCGGGGCAATGGAGACCCAGTACTTC.

By share, this clonotype counts as medium-sized. The chain is built from TRBV11-2 and TRBJ1-1; D remains unclear. V was pared by 1 base and J by 1 base, with 4 bases between. CDR1 and CDR2 (germline): SGHAT, FQNNGV. This CDR3 spans 13 amino acids. The chain's CDR3 is CASSLVGNTEAFF. CDR3 nucleotide sequence: TGTGCCAGCAGCTTAGTAGGGAACACTGAAGCTTTCTTT.

This clonotype was detected ten times or more. The chain is built from TRBV2 and TRBJ2-2, with 7 nucleotides matching TRBD2. Germline CDR1 reads SNHLY; CDR2 reads FYNNEI. The CDR3 length is 15 residues. Germline trimming cut 8 bases from V and 5 bases from J; bases unmatched to any gene: 11. In DNA, the CDR3 is TGTGCCAGCGGGGACGCGGGGGTGCGGACCGGGGAGCTGTTTTTT. Protein product: CASGDAGVRTGELFF.

Judged by abundance, this clonotype is medium-sized. The chain recombines TRBV5-1 with TRBJ2-7; 7 bases are shared with TRBD1. This CDR3 is 14 amino acids long. Losses at the gene ends were 3 bases for V and 5 bases for J; bases not matched to a gene: 8. Germline V gene data show CDR1 as SGHRS and CDR2 as YFSETQ. CDR3 region: CASSSEGAKDEQYF. The CDR3 region has the DNA TGCGCCAGCAGCTCCGAGGGGGCGAAGGACGAGCAGTACTTC.

This clonotype was recorded at least ten times. The rearrangement uses TRBV3-1 and TRBJ1-2; D is ambiguous. The V end was cut by 4 bases, the J end by 4 bases, with 10 bases between. CDR1 and CDR2 from the germline V gene are LGHDT and YNNKEL (reference sequence). The length of the CDR3 is 13 residues. The CDR3 coding sequence is TGTGCCAGCAGCCTCCCTTTTATCTATGGCTACACCTTC. Amino acid sequence: CASSLPFIYGYTF.

This clonotype was seen at least ten times. This chain connects TRBV19 to TRBJ2-3, with D perhaps TRBD2 (5 bases). Germline CDR1 reads LNHDA; CDR2 reads SQIVND (reference sequence). Trimming pared 3 bases from V and 3 bases from J, leaving 16 bases between. The CDR3 is made up of 16 amino acids. The CDR3 DNA reads as TGTGCCAGTAGTATCCCGGGGTCGTCATTTACAGATACGCAGTATTTT. Translation: CASSIPGSSFTDTQYF. The full variable domain, completed using reference TRBV19 and TRBJ2-3, is DGGITQSPKYLFRKEGQNVTLSCEQNLNHDAMYWYRQDPGQGLRLIYYSQIVNDFQKGDIAEGYSVSREKKESFPLTVTSAQKNPTAFYLCASSIPGSSFTDTQYFGPGTRLTVL.